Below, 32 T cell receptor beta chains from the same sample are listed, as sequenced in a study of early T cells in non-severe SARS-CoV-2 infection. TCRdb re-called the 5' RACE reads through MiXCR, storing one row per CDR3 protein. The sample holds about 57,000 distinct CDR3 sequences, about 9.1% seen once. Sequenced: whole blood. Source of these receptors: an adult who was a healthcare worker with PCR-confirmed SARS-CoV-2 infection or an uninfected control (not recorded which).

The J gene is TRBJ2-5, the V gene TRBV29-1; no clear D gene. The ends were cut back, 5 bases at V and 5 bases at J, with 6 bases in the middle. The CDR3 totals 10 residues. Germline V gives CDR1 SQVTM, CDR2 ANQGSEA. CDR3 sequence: CSVFRETQYF. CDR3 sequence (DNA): TGCAGCGTTTTTCGGGAGACCCAGTACTTC.

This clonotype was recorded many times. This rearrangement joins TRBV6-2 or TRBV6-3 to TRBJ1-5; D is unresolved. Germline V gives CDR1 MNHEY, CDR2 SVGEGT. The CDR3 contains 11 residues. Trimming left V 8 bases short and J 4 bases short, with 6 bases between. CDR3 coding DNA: TGTGCCAGCGGGGTAAATCAGCCCCAGCATTTT. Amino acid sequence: CASGVNQPQHF.

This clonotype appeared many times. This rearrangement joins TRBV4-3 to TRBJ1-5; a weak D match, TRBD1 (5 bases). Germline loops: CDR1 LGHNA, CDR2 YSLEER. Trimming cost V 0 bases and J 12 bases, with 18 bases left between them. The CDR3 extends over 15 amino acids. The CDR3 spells CASSQERGRGMNQHF. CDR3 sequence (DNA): TGCGCCAGCAGCCAAGAAAGGGGTAGGGGCATGAACCAGCATTTT.

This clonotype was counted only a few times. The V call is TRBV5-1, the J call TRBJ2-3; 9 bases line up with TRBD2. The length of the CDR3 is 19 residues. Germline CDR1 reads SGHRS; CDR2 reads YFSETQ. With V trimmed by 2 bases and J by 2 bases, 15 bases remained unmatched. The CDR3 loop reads CASSFPQTYSGGDTDTQYF. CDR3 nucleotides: TGCGCCAGCAGCTTCCCACAGACCTATAGCGGGGGAGACACAGATACGCAGTATTTT. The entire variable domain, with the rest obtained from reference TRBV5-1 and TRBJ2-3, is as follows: KAGVTQTPRYLIKTRGQQVTLSCSPISGHRSVSWYQQTPGQGLQFLFEYFSETQRNKGNFPGRFSGRQFSNSRSEMNVSTLELGDSALYLCASSFPQTYSGGDTDTQYFGPGTRLTVL.

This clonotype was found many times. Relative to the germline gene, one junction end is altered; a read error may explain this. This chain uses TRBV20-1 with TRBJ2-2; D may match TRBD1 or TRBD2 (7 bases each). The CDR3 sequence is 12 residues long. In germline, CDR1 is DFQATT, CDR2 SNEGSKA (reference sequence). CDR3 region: CSARAAGGGLFF. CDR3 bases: TGCAGTGCTAGAGCTGCAGGGGGGGGGCTGTTTTTT.

This CDR3 reads CASSRLRVLETQYF. Here the CDR3 DNA reads TGTGCCAGCAGCCGCCTCCGGGTCTTGGAGACCCAGTACTTC. The rearrangement joins TRBV3-2 to TRBJ2-5; the table calls TRBD1, which could not be checked here. TRBV3-2 is shown as a pseudogene. This CDR3 has 14 residues.

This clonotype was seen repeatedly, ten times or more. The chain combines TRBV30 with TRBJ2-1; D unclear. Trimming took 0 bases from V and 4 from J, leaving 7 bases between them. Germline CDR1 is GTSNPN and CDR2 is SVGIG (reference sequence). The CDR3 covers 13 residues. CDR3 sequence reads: CAWSVLAYNEQFF. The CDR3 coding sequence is TGTGCCTGGAGTGTACTCGCGTACAATGAGCAGTTCTTC.

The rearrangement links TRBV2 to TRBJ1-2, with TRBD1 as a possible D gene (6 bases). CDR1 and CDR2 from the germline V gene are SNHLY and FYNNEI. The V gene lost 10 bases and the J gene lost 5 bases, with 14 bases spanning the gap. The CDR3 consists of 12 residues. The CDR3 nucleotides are TGTGCCACCGGGGGCAGGGGATATGGCTACACCTTC. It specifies CATGGRGYGYTF.

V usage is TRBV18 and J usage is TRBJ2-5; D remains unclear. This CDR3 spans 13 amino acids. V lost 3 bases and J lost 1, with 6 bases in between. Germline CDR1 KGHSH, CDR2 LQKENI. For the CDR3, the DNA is TGTGCCAGCTCACCCCTACTCCAAGAGACCCAGTACTTC. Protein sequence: CASSPLLQETQYF.

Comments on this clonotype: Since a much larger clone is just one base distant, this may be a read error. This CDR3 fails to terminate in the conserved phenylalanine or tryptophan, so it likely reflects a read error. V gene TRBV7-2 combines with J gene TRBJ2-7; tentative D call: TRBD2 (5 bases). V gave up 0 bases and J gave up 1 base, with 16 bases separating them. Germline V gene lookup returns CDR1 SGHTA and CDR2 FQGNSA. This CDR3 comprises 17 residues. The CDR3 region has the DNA TGTGCCAGCAGCTTAGCGCCGGTAGCGAGATCTTCCTACGAGCAGTACTTA. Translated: CASSLAPVARSSYEQYL.

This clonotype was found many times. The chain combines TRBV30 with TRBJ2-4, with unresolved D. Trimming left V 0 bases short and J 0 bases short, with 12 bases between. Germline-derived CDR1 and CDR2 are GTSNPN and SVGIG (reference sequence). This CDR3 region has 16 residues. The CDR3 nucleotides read TGTGCCTGGAGTGTAGGCGTAGCCCTAGCCAAAAACATTCAGTACTTC. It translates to CAWSVGVALAKNIQYF. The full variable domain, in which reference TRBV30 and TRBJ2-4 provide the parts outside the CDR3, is SQTIHQWPATLVQPVGSPLSLECTVEGTSNPNLYWYRQAAGRGLQLLFYSVGIGQISSEVPQNLSASRPQDRQFILSSKKLLLSDSGFYLCAWSVGVALAKNIQYFGAGTRLSVL.

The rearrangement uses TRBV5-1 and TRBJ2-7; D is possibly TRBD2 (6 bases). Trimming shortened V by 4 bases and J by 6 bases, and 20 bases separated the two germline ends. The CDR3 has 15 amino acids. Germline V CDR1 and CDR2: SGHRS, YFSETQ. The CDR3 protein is CASSQGSQLGGEQYF. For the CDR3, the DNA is TGCGCCAGCAGCCAAGGAAGCCAGTTGGGGGGCGAGCAGTACTTC.

DNA for the CDR3: TGCAGCGTGACAGGAATAAATGAAAAACTGTTTTTT. This sequence encodes CSVTGINEKLFF. This rearrangement joins TRBV29-1 to TRBJ1-4, with D perhaps TRBD1 (6 bases). V was clipped by 6 bases and J by 5 bases, with 10 bases between them. CDR3 size: 12 residues. From germline, CDR1 is SQVTM and CDR2 ANQGSEA.

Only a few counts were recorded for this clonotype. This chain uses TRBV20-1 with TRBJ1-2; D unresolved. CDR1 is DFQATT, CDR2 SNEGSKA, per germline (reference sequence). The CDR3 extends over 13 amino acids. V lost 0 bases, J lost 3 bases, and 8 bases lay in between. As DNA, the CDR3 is TGCAGTGCTAGAGATACGAGGGACTATGGCTACACCTTC. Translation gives CSARDTRDYGYTF.

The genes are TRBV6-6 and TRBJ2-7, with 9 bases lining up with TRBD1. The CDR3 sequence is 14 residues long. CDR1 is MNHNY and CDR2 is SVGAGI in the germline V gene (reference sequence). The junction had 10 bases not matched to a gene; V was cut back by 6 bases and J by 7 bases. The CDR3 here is CASSPRTGEREQYF. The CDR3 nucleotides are TGTGCCAGCAGCCCTAGGACAGGGGAAAGGGAGCAGTACTTC.

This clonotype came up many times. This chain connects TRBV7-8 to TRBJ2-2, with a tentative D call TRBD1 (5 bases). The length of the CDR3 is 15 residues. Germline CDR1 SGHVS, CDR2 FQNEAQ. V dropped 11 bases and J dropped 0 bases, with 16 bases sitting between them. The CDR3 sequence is CALGLGGTNTGELFF. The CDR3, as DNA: TGTGCCCTGGGGCTTGGCGGAACGAACACCGGGGAGCTGTTTTTT.

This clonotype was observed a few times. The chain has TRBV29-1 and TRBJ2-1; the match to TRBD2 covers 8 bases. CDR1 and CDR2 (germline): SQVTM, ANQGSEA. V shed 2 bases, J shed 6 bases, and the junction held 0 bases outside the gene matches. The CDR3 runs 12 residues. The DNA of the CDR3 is TGCAGCGTTGAACTAGCGGGCAATGAGCAGTTCTTC. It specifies CSVELAGNEQFF.

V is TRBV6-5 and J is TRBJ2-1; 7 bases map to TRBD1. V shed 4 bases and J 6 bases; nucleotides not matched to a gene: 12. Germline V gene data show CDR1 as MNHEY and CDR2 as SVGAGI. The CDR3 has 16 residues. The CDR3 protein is CASSSYRGFLGNEQFF. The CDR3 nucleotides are TGTGCCAGCAGTTCGTACAGGGGTTTCCTGGGCAATGAGCAGTTCTTC.

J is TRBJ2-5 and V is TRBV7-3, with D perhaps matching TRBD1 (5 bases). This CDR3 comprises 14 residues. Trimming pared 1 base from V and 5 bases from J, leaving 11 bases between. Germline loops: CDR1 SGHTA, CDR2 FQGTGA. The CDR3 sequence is CASSLISGQETQYF. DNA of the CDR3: TGTGCCAGCAGCTTAATTTCAGGGCAGGAGACCCAGTACTTC.

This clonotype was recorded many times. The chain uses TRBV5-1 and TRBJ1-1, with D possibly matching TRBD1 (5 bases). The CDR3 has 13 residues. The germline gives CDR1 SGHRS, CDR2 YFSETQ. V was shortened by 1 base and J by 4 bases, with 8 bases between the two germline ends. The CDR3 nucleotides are TGCGCCAGCAGCTTGCGGGGGGGCACTGAAGCTTTCTTT. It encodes CASSLRGGTEAFF.

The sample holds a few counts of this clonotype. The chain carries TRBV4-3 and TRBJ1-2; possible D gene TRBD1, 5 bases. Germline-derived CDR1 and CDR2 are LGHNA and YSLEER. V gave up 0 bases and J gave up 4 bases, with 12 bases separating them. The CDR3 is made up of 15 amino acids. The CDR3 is CASSQDNRQSYGYTF. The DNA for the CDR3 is TGCGCCAGCAGCCAAGATAACAGGCAGAGCTATGGCTACACCTTC.

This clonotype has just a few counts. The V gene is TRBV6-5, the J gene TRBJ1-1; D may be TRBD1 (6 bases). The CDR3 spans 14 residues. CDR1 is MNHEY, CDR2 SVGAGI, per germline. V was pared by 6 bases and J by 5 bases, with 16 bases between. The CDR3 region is CASRGLDRTTEAFF. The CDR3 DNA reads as TGTGCCAGCAGGGGACTTGACAGGACAACTGAAGCTTTCTTT.

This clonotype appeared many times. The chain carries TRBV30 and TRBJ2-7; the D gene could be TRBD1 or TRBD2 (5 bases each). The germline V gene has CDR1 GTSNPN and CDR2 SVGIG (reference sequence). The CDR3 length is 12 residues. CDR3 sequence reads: CAWGTRPYEQYF. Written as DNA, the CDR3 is TGTGCGTGGGGGACCCGACCCTACGAGCAGTACTTC.

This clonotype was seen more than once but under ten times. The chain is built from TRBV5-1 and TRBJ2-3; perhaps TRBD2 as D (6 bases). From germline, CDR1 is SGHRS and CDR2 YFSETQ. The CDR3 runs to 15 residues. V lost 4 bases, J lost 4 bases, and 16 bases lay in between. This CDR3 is CASSGGSVTADTQYF. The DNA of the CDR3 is TGCGCCAGCAGCGGGGGGTCCGTAACGGCAGATACGCAGTATTTT.

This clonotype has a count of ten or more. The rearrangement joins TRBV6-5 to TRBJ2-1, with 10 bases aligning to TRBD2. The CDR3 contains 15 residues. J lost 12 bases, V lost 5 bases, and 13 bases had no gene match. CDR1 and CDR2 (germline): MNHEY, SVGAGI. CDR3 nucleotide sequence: TGTGCCAGCAGTGGCGTGAGCGGGAGGGCCGTGGGGCAGTTCTTC. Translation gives CASSGVSGRAVGQFF.

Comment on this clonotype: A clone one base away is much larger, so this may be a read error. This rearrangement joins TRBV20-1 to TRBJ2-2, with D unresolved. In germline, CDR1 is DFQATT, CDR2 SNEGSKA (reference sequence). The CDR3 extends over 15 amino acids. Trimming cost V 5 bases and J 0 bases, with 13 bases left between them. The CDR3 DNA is TGCAGTGCTGAGTGGCAGACCGCGAACACCGGGGAGCTGTTTTTT. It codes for CSAEWQTANTGELFF.

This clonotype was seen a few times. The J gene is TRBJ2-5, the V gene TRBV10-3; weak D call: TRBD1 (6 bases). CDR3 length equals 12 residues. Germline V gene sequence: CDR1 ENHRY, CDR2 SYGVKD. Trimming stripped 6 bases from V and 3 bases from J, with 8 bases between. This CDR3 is CAISRTEETQYF. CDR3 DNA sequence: TGTGCCATCAGCCGGACAGAAGAGACCCAGTACTTC.

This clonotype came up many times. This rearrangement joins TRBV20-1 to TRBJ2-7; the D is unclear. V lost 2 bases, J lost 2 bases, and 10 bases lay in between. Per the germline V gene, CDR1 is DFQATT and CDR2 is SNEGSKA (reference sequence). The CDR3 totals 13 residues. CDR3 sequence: CSARSGRPYEQYF. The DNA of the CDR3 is TGCAGTGCTAGATCAGGCAGACCCTACGAGCAGTACTTC.

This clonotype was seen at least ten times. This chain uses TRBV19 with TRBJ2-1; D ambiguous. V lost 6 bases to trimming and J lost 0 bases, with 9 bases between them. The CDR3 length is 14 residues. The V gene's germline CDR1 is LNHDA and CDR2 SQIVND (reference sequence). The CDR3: CASSITASYNEQFF. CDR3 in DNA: TGTGCCAGTAGCATCACGGCCTCCTACAATGAGCAGTTCTTC.

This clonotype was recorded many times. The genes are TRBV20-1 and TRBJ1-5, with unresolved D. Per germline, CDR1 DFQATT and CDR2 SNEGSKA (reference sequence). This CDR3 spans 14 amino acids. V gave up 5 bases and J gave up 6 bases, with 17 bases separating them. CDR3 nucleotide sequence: TGCAGTGCTTCTAGTATCGGTAATAGTCAGCCCCAGCATTTT. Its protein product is CSASSIGNSQPQHF.

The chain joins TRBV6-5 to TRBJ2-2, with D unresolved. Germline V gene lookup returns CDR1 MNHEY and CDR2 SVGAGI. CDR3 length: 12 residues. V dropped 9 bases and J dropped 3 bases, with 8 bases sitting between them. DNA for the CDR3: TGTGCCAGTCGAGAGTACACCGGGGAGCTGTTTTTT. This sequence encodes CASREYTGELFF.

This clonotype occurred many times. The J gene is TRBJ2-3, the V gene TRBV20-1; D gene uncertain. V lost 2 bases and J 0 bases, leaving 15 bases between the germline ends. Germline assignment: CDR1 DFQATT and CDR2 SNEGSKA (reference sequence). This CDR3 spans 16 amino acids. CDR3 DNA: TGCAGTGCTAGACCTCTTAGAGCGTCTAGCACAGATACGCAGTATTTT. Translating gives CSARPLRASSTDTQYF.